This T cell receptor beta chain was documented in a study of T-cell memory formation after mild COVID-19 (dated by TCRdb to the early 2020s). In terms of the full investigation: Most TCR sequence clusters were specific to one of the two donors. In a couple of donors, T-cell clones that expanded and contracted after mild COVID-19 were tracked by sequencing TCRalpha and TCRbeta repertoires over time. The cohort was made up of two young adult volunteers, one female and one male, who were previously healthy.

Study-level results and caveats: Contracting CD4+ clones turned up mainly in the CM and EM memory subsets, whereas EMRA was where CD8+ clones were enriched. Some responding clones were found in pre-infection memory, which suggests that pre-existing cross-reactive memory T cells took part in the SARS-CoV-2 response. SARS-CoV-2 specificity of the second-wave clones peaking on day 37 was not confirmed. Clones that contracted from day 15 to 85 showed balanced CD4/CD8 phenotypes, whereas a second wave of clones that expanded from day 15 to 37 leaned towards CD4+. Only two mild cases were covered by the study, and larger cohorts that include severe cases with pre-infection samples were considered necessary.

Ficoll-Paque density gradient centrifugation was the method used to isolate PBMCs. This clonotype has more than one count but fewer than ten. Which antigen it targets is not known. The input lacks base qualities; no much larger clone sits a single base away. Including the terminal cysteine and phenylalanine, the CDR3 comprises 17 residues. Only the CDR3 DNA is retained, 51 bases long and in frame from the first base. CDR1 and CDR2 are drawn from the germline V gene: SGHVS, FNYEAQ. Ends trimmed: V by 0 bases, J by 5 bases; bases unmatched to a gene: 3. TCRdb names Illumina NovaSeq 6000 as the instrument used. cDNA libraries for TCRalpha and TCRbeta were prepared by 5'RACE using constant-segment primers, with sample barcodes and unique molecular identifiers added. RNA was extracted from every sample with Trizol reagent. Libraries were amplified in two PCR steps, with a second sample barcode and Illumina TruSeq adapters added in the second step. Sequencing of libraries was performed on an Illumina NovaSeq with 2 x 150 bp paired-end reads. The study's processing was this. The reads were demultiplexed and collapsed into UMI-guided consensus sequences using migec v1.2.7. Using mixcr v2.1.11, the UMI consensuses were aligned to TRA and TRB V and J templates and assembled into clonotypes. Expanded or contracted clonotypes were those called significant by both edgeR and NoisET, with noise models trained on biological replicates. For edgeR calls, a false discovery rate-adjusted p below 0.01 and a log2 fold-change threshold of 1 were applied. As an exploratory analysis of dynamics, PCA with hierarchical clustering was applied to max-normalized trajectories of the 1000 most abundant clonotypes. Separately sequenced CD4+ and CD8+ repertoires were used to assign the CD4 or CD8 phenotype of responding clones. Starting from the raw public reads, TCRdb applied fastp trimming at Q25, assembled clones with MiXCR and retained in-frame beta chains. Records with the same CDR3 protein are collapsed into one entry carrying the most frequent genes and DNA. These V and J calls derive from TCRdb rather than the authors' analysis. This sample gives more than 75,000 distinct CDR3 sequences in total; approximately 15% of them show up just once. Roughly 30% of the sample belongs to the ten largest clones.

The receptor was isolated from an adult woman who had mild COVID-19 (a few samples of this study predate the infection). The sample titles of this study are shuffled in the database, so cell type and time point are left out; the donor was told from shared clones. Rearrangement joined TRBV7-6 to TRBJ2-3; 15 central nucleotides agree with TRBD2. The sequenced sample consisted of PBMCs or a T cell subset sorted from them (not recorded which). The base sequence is TGTGCCAGCAGCTTAGCCGGGGGACTAGCGGGGGGAGATACGCAGTATTTT. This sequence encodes CASSLAGGLAGGDTQYF.